This T cell receptor beta chain was observed in a study of Ad26.COV2.S vaccination and SARS-CoV-2 variants. On the study more broadly: Donor was in the COV1001 Ad26.COV2.S trial arm.

Study results and limitations: Greater spike-specific TCR breadth was seen in vaccine recipients than in placebo recipients.

On this clone itself: The antigen is not known.

V was pared by 0 bases and J by 5 bases, with 7 bases between. From germline, CDR1 is LGHDT and CDR2 YNNKEL (reference sequence). The CDR3 sequence is 13 residues long. The treatment was: 19 received Ad26.COV2.S at low or high dose, single or two shots; roughly five received placebo; per-sample allocation not given. Samples came from day 63 after the first vaccine or placebo injection. In Boston, the donor was an adult between 18-55 years of age. Sequenced by immunoSEQ multiplex PCR; TCRdb stores in-frame clones only, minus some. The sample includes fewer than 400,000 clones, approximately 91% of them seen just once.

This TCR was sampled from a person between 18 and 65 years old who received the Ad26.COV2.S COVID-19 vaccine or a placebo. Sequencing used peripheral blood, obtained in a trial of Ad26.COV2.S vaccine versus placebo. The rearrangement joins TRBV3-1 (or the pseudogene TRBV3-2) to TRBJ2-5, with D uncertain. CDR3 coding DNA: TGTGCCAGCAGCCAAGAGCTCGTGGAGACCCAGTACTTC. Amino acids: CASSQELVETQYF.